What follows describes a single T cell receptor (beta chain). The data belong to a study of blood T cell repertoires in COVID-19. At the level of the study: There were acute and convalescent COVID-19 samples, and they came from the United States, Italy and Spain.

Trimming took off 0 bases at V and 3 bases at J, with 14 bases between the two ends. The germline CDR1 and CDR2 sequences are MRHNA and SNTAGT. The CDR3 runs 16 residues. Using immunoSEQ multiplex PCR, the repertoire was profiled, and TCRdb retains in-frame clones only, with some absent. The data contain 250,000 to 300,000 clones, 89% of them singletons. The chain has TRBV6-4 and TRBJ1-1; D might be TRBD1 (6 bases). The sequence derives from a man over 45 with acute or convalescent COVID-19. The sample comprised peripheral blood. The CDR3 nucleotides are TGTGCCAGCAGTGACTCGACAAGGGGGTTGCACACTGAAGCTTTCTTT. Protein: CASSDSTRGLHTEAFF.